These 8 T cell receptor beta chains came from one sample sequenced in a study of blood T cell repertoires in COVID-19. Here immunoSEQ multiplex PCR was the method, and the copy in TCRdb shows in-frame clones only, minus some. The repertoire holds approximately 270,000 clones, with 70% to 90% as singletons. Sequenced: PBMCs or T cells enriched from blood (not recorded which). The receptors here all came from a woman aged 45-65 years who had recovered from COVID-19.

V and J are TRBV19 and TRBJ2-1, with 7 nucleotides matching TRBD2. Losses at the gene ends were 9 bases for V and 5 bases for J; bases not matched to a gene: 10. Germline V gene sequence: CDR1 LNHDA, CDR2 SQIVND (reference sequence). The CDR3 sequence is 14 residues long. CDR3 in amino acids: CASNERGSHNEQFF. Here the CDR3 DNA reads TGTGCCAGCAATGAGCGGGGATCGCACAATGAGCAGTTCTTC.

This clone appeared a single time. The chain uses TRBV5-1 and TRBJ2-2; 9 bases fit TRBD1. CDR3 length equals 15 residues. Unmatched junction bases numbered 5, after V lost 3 bases and J lost 5 bases. CDR1 is SGHRS, CDR2 YFSETQ, per germline. The CDR3 spells CASSSQGAATGELFF. The CDR3, as DNA: TGCGCCAGCAGCTCACAGGGGGCAGCGACCGGGGAGCTGTTTTTT. Variable domain in full (rest from reference TRBV5-1 and TRBJ2-2): KAGVTQTPRYLIKTRGQQVTLSCSPISGHRSVSWYQQTPGQGLQFLFEYFSETQRNKGNFPGRFSGRQFSNSRSEMNVSTLELGDSALYLCASSSQGAATGELFFGEGSRLTVL.

The chain links TRBV3-1 (or the pseudogene TRBV3-2) to TRBJ2-2; 8 bases are a match to TRBD2. The J segment lost 2 bases and the V segment lost 0 bases, leaving 5 bases of the junction unmatched. This CDR3 comprises 17 residues. The germline CDR1 and CDR2 sequences are LGHDT and YNNKEL (reference sequence). The CDR3 DNA is TGTGCCAGCAGCCAAGAGCGGGGGGACGTTAACACCGGGGAGCTGTTTTTT. This translates into CASSQERGDVNTGELFF.

The chain couples TRBV6-5 to TRBJ1-5; no clear D gene. V was pared by 6 bases and J by 6 bases, with 12 bases between. This CDR3 is 13 amino acids long. Looked up from germline, CDR1 is MNHEY and CDR2 is SVGAGI. As DNA, the CDR3 is TGTGCCAGCAGCCCGAAAACAAGTCAGCCCCAGCATTTT. This sequence encodes CASSPKTSQPQHF.

CDR3 protein: CASSYGATGGGETQYF. The CDR3 DNA reads as TGTGCCAGCAGTTACGGGGCAACAGGGGGAGGAGAGACCCAGTACTTC. This chain joins TRBV6-5 and TRBJ2-5; TRBD1 aligns across 8 bases. V lost 2 bases, J lost 4 bases, and 9 bases stayed unmatched. Germline V gene lookup returns CDR1 MNHEY and CDR2 SVGAGI. This CDR3 region has 16 residues.

The chain joins TRBV28 to TRBJ1-2; the D is unclear. The V end was cut by 0 bases, the J end by 8 bases, with 4 bases between. This CDR3 is 11 amino acids long. The germline gives CDR1 MDHEN, CDR2 SYDVKM. The CDR3 protein is CASSLWTGYTF. In DNA form, the CDR3 reads TGTGCCAGCAGTTTATGGACAGGCTACACCTTC.

The V call is TRBV5-1, the J call TRBJ2-7; TRBD1 matches 7 bases. This CDR3 region has 11 residues. Germline assignment: CDR1 SGHRS and CDR2 YFSETQ. V dropped 4 bases and J dropped 5; count of bases not matched to a gene: 0. CDR3 protein: CASSRGHEQYF. The CDR3 DNA reads as TGCGCCAGCAGCAGGGGGCACGAGCAGTACTTC.

The CDR3 DNA reads as TGTGCCAGCAGCCTACTAGCGGCTACAGATACGCAGTATTTT. This translates into CASSLLAATDTQYF. The chain joins TRBV11-2 to TRBJ2-3; 8 bases match TRBD2. The CDR3 is 14 amino acids. Per the germline V gene, CDR1 is SGHAT and CDR2 is FQNNGV. V shed 5 bases, J shed 3 bases, and the junction held 4 bases outside the gene matches. Complete variable domain (other parts from reference TRBV11-2 and TRBJ2-3): EAGVAQSPRYKIIEKRQSVAFWCNPISGHATLYWYQQILGQGPKLLIQFQNNGVVDDSQLPKDRFSAERLKGVDSTLKIQPAKLEDSAVYLCASSLLAATDTQYFGPGTRLTVL.